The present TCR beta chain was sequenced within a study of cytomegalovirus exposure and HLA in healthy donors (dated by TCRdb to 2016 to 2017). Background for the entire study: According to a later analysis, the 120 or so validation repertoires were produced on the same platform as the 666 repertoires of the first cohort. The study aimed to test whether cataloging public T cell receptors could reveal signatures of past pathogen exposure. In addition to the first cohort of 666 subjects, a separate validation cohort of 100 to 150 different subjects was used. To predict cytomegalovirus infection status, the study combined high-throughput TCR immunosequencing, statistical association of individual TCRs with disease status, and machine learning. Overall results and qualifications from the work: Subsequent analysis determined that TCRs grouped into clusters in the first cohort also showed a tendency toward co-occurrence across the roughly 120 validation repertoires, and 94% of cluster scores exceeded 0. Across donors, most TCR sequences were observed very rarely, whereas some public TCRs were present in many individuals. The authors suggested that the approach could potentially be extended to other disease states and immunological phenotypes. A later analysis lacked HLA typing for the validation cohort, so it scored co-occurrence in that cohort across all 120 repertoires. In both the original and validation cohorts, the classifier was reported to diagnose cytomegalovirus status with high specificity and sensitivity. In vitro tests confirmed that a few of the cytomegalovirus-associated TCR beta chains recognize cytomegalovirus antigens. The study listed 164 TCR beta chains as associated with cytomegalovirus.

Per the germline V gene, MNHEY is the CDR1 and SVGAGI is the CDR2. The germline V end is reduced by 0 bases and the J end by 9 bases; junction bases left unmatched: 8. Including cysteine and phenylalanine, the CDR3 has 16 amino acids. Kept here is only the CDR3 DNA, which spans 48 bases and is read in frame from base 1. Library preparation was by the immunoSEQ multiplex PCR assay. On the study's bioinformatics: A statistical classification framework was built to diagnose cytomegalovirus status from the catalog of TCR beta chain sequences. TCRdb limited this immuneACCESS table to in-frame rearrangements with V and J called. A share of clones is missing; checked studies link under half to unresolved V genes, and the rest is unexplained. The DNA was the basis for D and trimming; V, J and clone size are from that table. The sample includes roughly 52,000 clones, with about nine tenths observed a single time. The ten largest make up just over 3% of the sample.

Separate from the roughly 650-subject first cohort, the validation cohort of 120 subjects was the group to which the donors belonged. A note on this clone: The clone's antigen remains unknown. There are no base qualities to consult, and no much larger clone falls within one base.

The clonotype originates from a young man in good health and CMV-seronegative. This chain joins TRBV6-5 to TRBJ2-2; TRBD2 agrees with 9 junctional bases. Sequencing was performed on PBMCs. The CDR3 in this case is CASSYSLGAGGRELFF. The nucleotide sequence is TGTGCCAGCAGTTACTCCCTTGGGGCGGGAGGGAGGGAGCTGTTTTTT.